The 31 T cell receptor beta chains presented below share a single source sample, sequenced in a study of T cells in Graves' hyperthyroidism and ophthalmopathy. Template material for amplifying TCR beta CDR3 regions consisted of RNA transcripts. The primer set for the first-round RT-PCR of the TCR CDR3 was HTBI. TCRdb re-analysed the multiplex PCR reads in MiXCR, keeping a single row per CDR3 protein. This table has roughly 380,000 distinct CDR3 sequences, about a fifth appearing once. Sample: blood. The receptors stem from a woman aged 18-35 years with Graves' hyperthyroidism.

This clonotype was seen ten or more times. This chain links TRBV19 with TRBJ1-2, with D perhaps matching TRBD1 (6 bases). V dropped 6 bases and J dropped 5 bases, with 10 bases sitting between them. This CDR3 spans 12 amino acids. Germline V gives CDR1 LNHDA, CDR2 SQIVND (reference sequence). The CDR3 DNA reads TGTGCCAGTAGGCGACAGGCGTATGGCTACACCTTC. Translated, it gives CASRRQAYGYTF.

On this clonotype: This sequence may be a read error, since a much larger clone differs from it by one base. The chain has TRBV12-3 or TRBV12-4 and TRBJ1-1; D is possibly TRBD1 (6 bases). The ends were cut back, 2 bases at V and 6 bases at J, with 13 bases in the middle. This CDR3 is 14 amino acids long. The CDR3 bases are TGTGCCAGCAGTTTACTGACAGGTCCCCCTGAAGCTTTCTTT. It is translated as CASSLLTGPPEAFF.

This clonotype was recorded many times. The chain carries TRBV29-1 and TRBJ1-1; 9 bases agree with TRBD1. J was trimmed by 5 bases and V by 5 bases; bases with no gene match: 6. CDR1 and CDR2 (germline): SQVTM, ANQGSEA. The CDR3 spans 13 residues. The CDR3 coding sequence is TGCAGCGTTTGTTGGACAGGGGTAACTGAAGCTTTCTTT. It yields the protein CSVCWTGVTEAFF.

This clonotype was detected ten times or more. The chain joins TRBV20-1 to TRBJ2-7; 7 bases map to TRBD1. The CDR3 runs to 14 residues. Per the germline V gene, CDR1 is DFQATT and CDR2 is SNEGSKA (reference sequence). With V trimmed by 5 bases and J by 3 bases, 10 bases remained unmatched. The CDR3, as DNA: TGCAGTGCTGGGGAGCTACAGGGGAACTACGAGCAGTACTTC. Encoded protein: CSAGELQGNYEQYF.

This clonotype was recorded once. In DNA form, the CDR3 reads TGTGCCAGCAGCGTAGACGGCCAGGAAGCTTTCTTT. Protein product: CASSVDGQEAFF. The V and J genes are TRBV9 and TRBJ1-1; D unclear. The CDR3 has 12 amino acids. Per the germline V gene, CDR1 is SGDLS and CDR2 is YYNGEE. The V end lost 0 bases, the J end lost 8 bases, and 8 bases lay between the germline ends.

The chain combines TRBV6-1 with TRBJ1-1; a possible D gene is TRBD1 (5 bases). This CDR3 is 14 amino acids long. Trimming shortened V by 4 bases and J by 1 base, and 10 bases separated the two germline ends. Per the germline V gene, CDR1 is MNHNS and CDR2 is SASEGT. The CDR3 DNA follows: TGTGCCAGCAGTGCCTTTACAGGGAACACTGAAGCTTTCTTT. This translates into CASSAFTGNTEAFF.

This chain uses TRBV20-1 with TRBJ1-2, with 8 bases lining up with TRBD1. J gave up 9 bases and V 5 bases, and 8 bases lay outside the gene matches. CDR3 length: 12 amino acids. The germline V gene encodes CDR1 DFQATT and CDR2 SNEGSKA (reference sequence). DNA of the CDR3: TGCAGTGCTTCGGACAGGGCAAATAGCTACACCTTC. This codes for CSASDRANSYTF.

This clonotype was observed many times. This chain links TRBV5-6 with TRBJ1-5; 10 positions match TRBD1. The CDR3 has 16 amino acids. V lost 0 bases, J lost 3 bases, and 3 bases stayed unmatched. Germline loops: CDR1 SGHDT, CDR2 YYEEEE. The CDR3 loop reads CASSLGTGGANQPQHF. The CDR3 bases are TGTGCCAGCAGCTTGGGGACAGGGGGAGCCAATCAGCCCCAGCATTTT.

This clonotype was seen repeatedly, ten times or more. The V and J genes are TRBV12-3 or TRBV12-4 and TRBJ2-7, with D possibly being TRBD1 (6 bases). The CDR3 is made up of 16 amino acids. Trimming took off 5 bases at V and 3 bases at J, with 20 bases between the two ends. CDR3 nucleotides: TGTGCCAGCAGTCCTAACGACAGGTCAAAGGGCTACGAGCAGTACTTC. Protein product: CASSPNDRSKGYEQYF.

This clonotype was seen ten or more times. J is TRBJ2-7 and V is TRBV4-1; D is uncertain. There are 17 residues in the CDR3. Deletions cut 1 base from V and 0 bases from J, with 16 bases between. Per germline, CDR1 MGHRA and CDR2 YSYEKL. The CDR3 DNA follows: TGCGCCAGCAGCCAAGTTTCTCTCGATAGGGCCTCCTACGAGCAGTACTTC. It yields the protein CASSQVSLDRASYEQYF.

This clonotype was observed at least ten times. The chain uses TRBV6-5 and TRBJ2-7; 8 bases agree with TRBD1. CDR1 is MNHEY, CDR2 SVGAGI, per germline. V gave up 2 bases and J gave up 6 bases; unmatched junction bases: 12. The CDR3 spans 16 residues. CDR3 coding DNA: TGTGCCAGCAGTTACCTTAGGGGACAGGCAAGCGGCGAGCAGTACTTC. Protein product: CASSYLRGQASGEQYF.

The chain joins TRBV6-1 to TRBJ1-5, with 12 bases aligning to TRBD1. CDR1 and CDR2 (germline): MNHNS, SASEGT. The CDR3 is 17 amino acids. Trimming cost V 6 bases and J 7 bases; bases outside gene matches: 13. The CDR3 nucleotides read TGTGCCAGCAGCCGAACGCCGGGACAGGGGGCTCGGCAGCCCCAGCATTTT. It yields the protein CASSRTPGQGARQPQHF.

This clonotype was seen ten or more times. This chain joins TRBV2 and TRBJ2-5, with TRBD2 identical over 7 bases. This CDR3 has 13 residues. V gave up 10 bases and J gave up 5 bases; unmatched junction bases: 10. Germline CDR1 is SNHLY and CDR2 is FYNNEI. CDR3 in amino acids: CATTRDYRETQYF. The CDR3 DNA reads as TGTGCCACCACCCGGGACTACCGCGAGACCCAGTACTTC.

This clonotype was observed at least ten times. The rearrangement links TRBV28 to TRBJ2-7; 9 bases fit TRBD1. There are 14 residues in the CDR3. Trimming cost V 6 bases and J 4 bases; bases outside gene matches: 7. Germline CDR1 is MDHEN and CDR2 is SYDVKM. DNA for the CDR3: TGTGCCAGCAGAGACCCGGGACAGGGATACGAGCAGTACTTC. Encoded protein: CASRDPGQGYEQYF.

The J gene is TRBJ2-2, the V gene TRBV20-1; the match to TRBD1 covers 7 bases. The germline V gene encodes CDR1 DFQATT and CDR2 SNEGSKA (reference sequence). CDR3 size: 17 residues. J gave up 0 bases and V 2 bases, and 9 bases lay outside the gene matches. The CDR3 protein is CSARPDRVRANTGELFF. The CDR3 DNA is TGCAGTGCTAGACCAGACAGGGTTCGAGCGAACACCGGGGAGCTGTTTTTT.

This clonotype has just a few counts. V usage is TRBV3-1 and J usage is TRBJ1-2; 7 nucleotides align to TRBD1. V shed 0 bases and J 4 bases; nucleotides not matched to a gene: 5. Germline V gives CDR1 LGHDT, CDR2 YNNKEL (reference sequence). There are 15 residues in the CDR3. The CDR3 is CASSQDLGGPYGYTF. The CDR3 bases are TGTGCCAGCAGCCAAGATTTAGGGGGCCCCTATGGCTACACCTTC.

This clonotype was picked up many times. This chain connects TRBV20-1 to TRBJ1-1; TRBD1 is a possible D gene (5 bases). The ends were cut back, 1 base at V and 0 bases at J, with 15 bases in the middle. This CDR3 has 16 amino acids. The germline V gene has CDR1 DFQATT and CDR2 SNEGSKA (reference sequence). The CDR3 DNA follows: TGCAGTGCTAGAGGGTGGGGGGGACCCATGAACACTGAAGCTTTCTTT. As protein: CSARGWGGPMNTEAFF.

This clonotype has at least ten counts. This rearrangement joins TRBV12-3 or TRBV12-4 to TRBJ1-2; D uncertain. V was trimmed by 8 bases and J by 1 base, leaving 5 bases between them. This CDR3 is built from 11 residues. The CDR3: CASRLNYGYTF. The CDR3 nucleotides read TGTGCCAGCCGACTTAACTATGGCTACACCTTC.

This clonotype was seen ten or more times. The chain is built from TRBV30 and TRBJ1-1, with D perhaps matching TRBD1 (5 bases). Per germline, CDR1 GTSNPN and CDR2 SVGIG (reference sequence). This CDR3 contains 12 residues. V was shortened by 6 bases and J by 0 bases, with 8 bases between the two germline ends. The CDR3 DNA sequence: TGTGCCTGTAGCAGGGTGAACACTGAAGCTTTCTTT. Protein product: CACSRVNTEAFF.

This clonotype was counted at least ten times. This chain uses TRBV28 with TRBJ1-1, with 7 positions matching TRBD1. The CDR3 extends over 15 amino acids. Germline CDR1 reads MDHEN; CDR2 reads SYDVKM. V trimming: 5 bases; J trimming: 4 bases; junction bases outside the gene matches: 10. The CDR3: CASSPTDRESTEAFF. CDR3 DNA: TGTGCCAGCAGTCCAACCGACAGGGAGAGCACTGAAGCTTTCTTT. The full variable domain, rest sourced from reference TRBV28 and TRBJ1-1, is DVKVTQSSRYLVKRTGEKVFLECVQDMDHENMFWYRQDPGLGLRLIYFSYDVKMKEKGDIPEGYSVSREKKERFSLILESASTNQTSMYLCASSPTDRESTEAFFGQGTRLTVV.

The table lists this clonotype with many counts. The chain couples TRBV27 to TRBJ1-6; 8 bases fit TRBD1. Germline CDR1 MNHEY, CDR2 SMNVEV (reference sequence). This CDR3 is 14 amino acids long. V shed 3 bases and J 10 bases; nucleotides not matched to a gene: 5. In DNA, the CDR3 is TGTGCCAGCAGTTTCCGGACAGGGCGATCACCCCTCCACTTT. It codes for CASSFRTGRSPLHF.

This clonotype came up many times. The rearrangement links TRBV2 to TRBJ2-2; D remains unclear. CDR3 size: 14 residues. Germline CDR1 and CDR2: SNHLY and FYNNEI. V was shortened by 3 bases and J by 7 bases, with 12 bases between the two germline ends. CDR3 sequence: CASSDSSGGGELFF. The CDR3 DNA follows: TGTGCCAGCAGTGACAGCTCAGGTGGCGGGGAGCTGTTTTTT. Full variable domain (rest looked up from reference TRBV2 and TRBJ2-2): EPEVTQTPSHQVTQMGQEVILRCVPISNHLYFYWYRQILGQKVEFLVSFYNNEISEKSEIFDDQFSVERPDGSNFTLKIRSTKLEDSAMYFCASSDSSGGGELFFGEGSRLTVL.

This clonotype showed up many times. The genes are TRBV6-1 and TRBJ1-5, with TRBD1 identical over 9 bases. The CDR3 is 16 amino acids. The V gene end was trimmed by 2 bases and the J gene end by 6 bases; junction bases not matched to a gene: 8. Germline CDR1 reads MNHNS; CDR2 reads SASEGT. CDR3 nucleotides: TGTGCCAGCAGTGAAATTGGGGGGACAGGGAGTCAGCCCCAGCATTTT. It specifies CASSEIGGTGSQPQHF.

This clonotype showed up many times. The chain couples TRBV29-1 to TRBJ1-1, with 7 positions matching TRBD1. Germline loops: CDR1 SQVTM, CDR2 ANQGSEA. The trim removed 6 bases at V and 1 base at J, leaving 5 bases unmatched. This CDR3 spans 13 amino acids. The CDR3 DNA reads TGCAGCGTACAGGGGTCGGAGAACACTGAAGCTTTCTTT. This sequence encodes CSVQGSENTEAFF.

The chain joins TRBV12-3 or TRBV12-4 to TRBJ2-5; D is unclear. The V gene lost 3 bases and the J gene lost 7 bases, with 9 bases spanning the gap. This CDR3 region has 12 residues. The CDR3 loop reads CASSLPLGTQYF. The CDR3, as DNA: TGTGCCAGCAGTTTGCCGTTGGGGACCCAGTACTTC.

This clonotype was counted only a few times. The chain is built from TRBV4-1 and TRBJ1-5, with a possible D match to TRBD1 (6 bases). V shed 1 base and J shed 1 base, with 14 bases lying between them. The CDR3 runs to 17 residues. Germline CDR1 and CDR2: MGHRA and YSYEKL. As DNA, the CDR3 is TGCGCCAGCAGCCAAGTAGTGGCAGGGGTGAGCAATCAGCCCCAGCATTTT. It is translated as CASSQVVAGVSNQPQHF.

V and J are TRBV19 and TRBJ1-6, with 7 bases fitting TRBD1. The V gene's germline CDR1 is LNHDA and CDR2 SQIVND (reference sequence). J gave up 2 bases and V 3 bases, and 4 bases lay outside the gene matches. The CDR3 length is 16 residues. CDR3 nucleotide sequence: TGTGCCAGTAGTATCGGGACAGTGGCCTATAATTCACCCCTCCACTTT. Translated: CASSIGTVAYNSPLHF.

This clonotype was seen at least ten times. This rearrangement joins TRBV12-5 to TRBJ2-7; a weak D match, TRBD2 (6 bases). With 0 bases removed from V and 6 bases from J, the gap between germline ends came to 6 bases. Per germline, CDR1 LGHNT and CDR2 FRNRAP. CDR3 length equals 12 residues. This CDR3 reads CASGLVGGEQYF. The DNA of the CDR3 is TGTGCTAGTGGTTTGGTGGGGGGCGAGCAGTACTTC.

This clonotype showed up many times. This chain links TRBV5-1 with TRBJ2-7; D is unclear. CDR3 length: 14 amino acids. V dropped 4 bases and J dropped 0 bases, with 11 bases sitting between them. Germline loops: CDR1 SGHRS, CDR2 YFSETQ. CDR3 amino acids: CASSPQVSSYEQYF. Written as DNA, the CDR3 is TGCGCCAGCAGCCCCCAGGTTAGCTCCTACGAGCAGTACTTC.

This clonotype was seen repeatedly, ten times or more. CDR3 loop: CASSGGSGHSEAFF. The DNA for the CDR3 is TGTGCCAGCAGCGGGGGGTCCGGACACTCCGAAGCTTTCTTT. The chain uses TRBV6-1 and TRBJ1-1; TRBD1 is a possible D gene (5 bases). Germline V gives CDR1 MNHNS, CDR2 SASEGT. The CDR3 extends over 14 amino acids. The ends were cut back, 6 bases at V and 8 bases at J, with 19 bases in the middle.

This clonotype has just a few counts. CDR3 amino acids: CSARIQGTGEIAFF. In DNA form, the CDR3 reads TGCAGTGCTAGGATACAAGGGACAGGGGAAATAGCTTTCTTT. The V gene is TRBV20-1, the J gene TRBJ1-1, with TRBD1 matching 10 bases. The CDR3 consists of 14 residues. Per germline, CDR1 DFQATT and CDR2 SNEGSKA (reference sequence). V was clipped by 3 bases and J by 10 bases; unmatched bases: 11.